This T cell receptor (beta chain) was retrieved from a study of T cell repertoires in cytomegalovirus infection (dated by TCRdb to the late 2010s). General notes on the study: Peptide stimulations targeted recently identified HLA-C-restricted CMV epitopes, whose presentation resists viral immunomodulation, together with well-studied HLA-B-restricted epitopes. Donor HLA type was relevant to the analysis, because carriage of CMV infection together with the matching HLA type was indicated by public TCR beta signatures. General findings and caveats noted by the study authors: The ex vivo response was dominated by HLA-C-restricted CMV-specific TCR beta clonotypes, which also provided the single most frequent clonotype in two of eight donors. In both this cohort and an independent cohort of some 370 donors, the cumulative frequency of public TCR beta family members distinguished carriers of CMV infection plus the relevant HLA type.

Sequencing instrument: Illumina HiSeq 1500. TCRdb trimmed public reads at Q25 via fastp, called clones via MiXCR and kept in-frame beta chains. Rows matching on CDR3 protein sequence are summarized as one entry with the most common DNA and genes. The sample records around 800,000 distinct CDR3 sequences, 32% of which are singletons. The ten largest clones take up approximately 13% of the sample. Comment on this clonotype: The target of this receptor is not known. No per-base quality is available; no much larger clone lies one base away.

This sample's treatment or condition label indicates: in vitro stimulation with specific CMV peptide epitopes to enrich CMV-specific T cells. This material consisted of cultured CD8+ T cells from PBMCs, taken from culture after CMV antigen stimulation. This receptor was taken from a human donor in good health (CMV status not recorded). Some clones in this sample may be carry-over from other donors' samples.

For the CDR3, the sequence is CASSEETGGNQPQHF. The bases read TGTGCCAGCAGTGAAGAGACAGGGGGCAATCAGCCCCAGCATTTT. The rearrangement joined TRBV2 to TRBJ1-5; 8 junctional bases match TRBD1. CDR1 and CDR2 (SNHLY, FYNNEI) derive from the germline V gene. Compared with germline, V lacks 1 base and J lacks 2 bases; bases without a gene match: 1. The CDR3 covers 15 residues, taking in both the cysteine and the phenylalanine. Only CDR3 DNA is held: 45 bases, read in frame from base 1. Where the CDR3 stops, the reference TRBV2 and TRBJ1-5 genes take over; the full variable domain is EPEVTQTPSHQVTQMGQEVILRCVPISNHLYFYWYRQILGQKVEFLVSFYNNEISEKSEIFDDQFSVERPDGSNFTLKIRSTKLEDSAMYFCASSEETGGNQPQHFGDGTRLSIL.